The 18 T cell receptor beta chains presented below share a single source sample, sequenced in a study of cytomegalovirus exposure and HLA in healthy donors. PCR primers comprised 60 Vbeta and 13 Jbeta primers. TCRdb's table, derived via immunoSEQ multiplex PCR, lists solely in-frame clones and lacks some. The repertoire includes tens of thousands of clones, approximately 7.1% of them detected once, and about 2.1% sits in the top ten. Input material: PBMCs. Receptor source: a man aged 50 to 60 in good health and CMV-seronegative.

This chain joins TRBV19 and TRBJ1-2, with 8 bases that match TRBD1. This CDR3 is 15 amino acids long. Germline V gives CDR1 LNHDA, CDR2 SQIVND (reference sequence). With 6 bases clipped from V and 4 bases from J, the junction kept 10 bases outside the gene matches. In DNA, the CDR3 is TGTGCCAGTAGCAGCCGAGGACAGGGTACCTATGGCTACACCTTC. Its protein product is CASSSRGQGTYGYTF.

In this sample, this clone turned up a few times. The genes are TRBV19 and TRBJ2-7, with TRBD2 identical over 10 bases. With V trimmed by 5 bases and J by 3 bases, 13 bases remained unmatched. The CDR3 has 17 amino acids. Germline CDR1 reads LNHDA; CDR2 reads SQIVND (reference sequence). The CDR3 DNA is TGTGCCAGTAGTTTCAAAAGCGGGGGGGCACTGGTCTACGAGCAGTACTTC. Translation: CASSFKSGGALVYEQYF. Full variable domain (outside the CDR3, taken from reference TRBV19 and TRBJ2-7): DGGITQSPKYLFRKEGQNVTLSCEQNLNHDAMYWYRQDPGQGLRLIYYSQIVNDFQKGDIAEGYSVSREKKESFPLTVTSAQKNPTAFYLCASSFKSGGALVYEQYFGPGTRLTVT.

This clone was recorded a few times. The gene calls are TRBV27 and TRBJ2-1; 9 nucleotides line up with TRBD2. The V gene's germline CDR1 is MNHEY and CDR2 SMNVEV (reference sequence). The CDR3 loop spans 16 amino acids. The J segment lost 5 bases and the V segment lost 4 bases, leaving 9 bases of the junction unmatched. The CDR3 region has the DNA TGTGCCAGCAGTTGGGGGGGACTAGCCAGGAACAATGAGCAGTTCTTC. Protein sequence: CASSWGGLARNNEQFF.

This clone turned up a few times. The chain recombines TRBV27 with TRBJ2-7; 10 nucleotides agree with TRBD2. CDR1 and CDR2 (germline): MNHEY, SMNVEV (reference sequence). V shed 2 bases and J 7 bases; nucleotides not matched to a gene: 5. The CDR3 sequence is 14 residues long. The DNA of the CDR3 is TGTGCCAGCAGTTTAGGTCTAGCGGGAGTTGAGCAGTACTTC. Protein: CASSLGLAGVEQYF.

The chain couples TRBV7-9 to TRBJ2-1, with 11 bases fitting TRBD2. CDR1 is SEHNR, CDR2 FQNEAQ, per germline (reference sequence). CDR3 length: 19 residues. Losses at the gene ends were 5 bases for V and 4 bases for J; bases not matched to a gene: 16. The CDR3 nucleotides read TGTGCCAGCAGCCCCGGGACTAGCGGCGCGGCCGACCTTTACAATGAGCAGTTCTTC. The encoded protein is CASSPGTSGAADLYNEQFF. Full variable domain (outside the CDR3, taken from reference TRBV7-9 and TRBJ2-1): DTGVSQNPRHKITKRGQNVTFRCDPISEHNRLYWYRQTLGQGPEFLTYFQNEAQLEKSRLLSDRFSAERPKGSFSTLEIQRTEQGDSAMYLCASSPGTSGAADLYNEQFFGPGTRLTVL.

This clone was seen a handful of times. The CDR3 here is CASSTTGKETQYF. The CDR3 DNA follows: TGTGCCAGCAGCACGACAGGGAAAGAGACCCAGTACTTC. V is TRBV7-9 and J is TRBJ2-5; 7 bases are a match to TRBD1. The CDR3 runs to 13 residues. Germline-derived CDR1 and CDR2 are SEHNR and FQNEAQ (reference sequence). Losses at the gene ends were 5 bases for V and 3 bases for J; bases not matched to a gene: 3. Looking up the rest from reference TRBV7-9 and TRBJ2-5 gives the full variable domain: DTGVSQNPRHKITKRGQNVTFRCDPISEHNRLYWYRQTLGQGPEFLTYFQNEAQLEKSRLLSDRFSAERPKGSFSTLEIQRTEQGDSAMYLCASSTTGKETQYFGPGTRLLVL.

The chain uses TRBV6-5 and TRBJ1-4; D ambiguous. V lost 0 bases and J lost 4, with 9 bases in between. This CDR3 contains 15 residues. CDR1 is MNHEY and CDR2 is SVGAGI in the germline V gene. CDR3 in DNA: TGTGCCAGCAGTTACTCGAACGGGATTAATGAAAAACTGTTTTTT. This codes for CASSYSNGINEKLFF.

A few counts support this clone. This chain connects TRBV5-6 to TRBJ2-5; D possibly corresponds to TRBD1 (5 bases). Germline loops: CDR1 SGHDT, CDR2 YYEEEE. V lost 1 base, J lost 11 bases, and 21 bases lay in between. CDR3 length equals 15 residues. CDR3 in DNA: TGTGCCAGCAGCTTGTATGGGGCTTACCAAGAGGCGCAGTACTTC. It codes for CASSLYGAYQEAQYF.

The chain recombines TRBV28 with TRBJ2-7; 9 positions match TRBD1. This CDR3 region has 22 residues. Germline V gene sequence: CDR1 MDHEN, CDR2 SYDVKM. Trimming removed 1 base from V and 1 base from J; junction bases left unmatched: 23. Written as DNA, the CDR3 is TGTGCCAGCAGTTTATCCCTCCAAACTAACTGGGACAGGGCCCGTACATCCTACGAGCAGTACTTC. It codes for CASSLSLQTNWDRARTSYEQYF.

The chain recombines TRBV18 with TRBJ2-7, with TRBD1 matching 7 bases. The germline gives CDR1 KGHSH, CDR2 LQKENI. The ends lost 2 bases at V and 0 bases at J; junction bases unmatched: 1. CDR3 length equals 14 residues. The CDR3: CASSPGTASYEQYF. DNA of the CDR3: TGTGCCAGCTCACCAGGGACAGCCTCCTACGAGCAGTACTTC.

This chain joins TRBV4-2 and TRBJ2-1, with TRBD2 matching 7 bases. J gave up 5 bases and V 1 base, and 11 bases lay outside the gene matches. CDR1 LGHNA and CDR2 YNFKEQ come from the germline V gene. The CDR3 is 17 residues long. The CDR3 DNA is TGTGCCAGCAGCCAAGCCTGGAGAAGCGGGACCCACAATGAGCAGTTCTTC. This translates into CASSQAWRSGTHNEQFF.

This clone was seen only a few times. The CDR3 nucleotides are TGTGCCTGGAGTGTAAGAACTTCATATCAGCCCCAGCATTTT. This sequence encodes CAWSVRTSYQPQHF. The chain employs TRBV30 and TRBJ1-5; D gene ambiguous. The ends were cut back, 0 bases at V and 5 bases at J, with 11 bases in the middle. CDR1 is GTSNPN, CDR2 SVGIG, per germline (reference sequence). The CDR3 sequence is 14 residues long.

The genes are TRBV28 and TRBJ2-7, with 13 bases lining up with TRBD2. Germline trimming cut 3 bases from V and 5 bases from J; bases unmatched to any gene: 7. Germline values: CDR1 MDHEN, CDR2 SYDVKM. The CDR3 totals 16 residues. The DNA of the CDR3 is TGTGCCAGCAGTTTGAGCGGACTAGCGGGAGTGAACGAGCAGTACTTC. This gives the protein CASSLSGLAGVNEQYF.

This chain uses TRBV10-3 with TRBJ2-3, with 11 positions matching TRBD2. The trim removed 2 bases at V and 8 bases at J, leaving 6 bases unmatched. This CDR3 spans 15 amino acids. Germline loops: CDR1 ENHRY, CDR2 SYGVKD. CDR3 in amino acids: CAISEASGGTGTQYF. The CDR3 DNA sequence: TGTGCCATCAGTGAGGCTAGCGGGGGGACTGGTACGCAGTATTTT.

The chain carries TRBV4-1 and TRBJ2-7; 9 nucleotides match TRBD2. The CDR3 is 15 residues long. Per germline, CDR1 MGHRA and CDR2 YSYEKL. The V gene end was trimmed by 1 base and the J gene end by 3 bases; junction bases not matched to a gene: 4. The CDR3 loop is CASSQGLAGIYEQYF. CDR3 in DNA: TGCGCCAGCAGCCAAGGGCTAGCGGGAATCTACGAGCAGTACTTC.

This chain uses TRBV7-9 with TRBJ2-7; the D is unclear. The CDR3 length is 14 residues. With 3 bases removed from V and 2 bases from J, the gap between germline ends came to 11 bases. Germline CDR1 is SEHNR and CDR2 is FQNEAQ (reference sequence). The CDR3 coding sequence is TGTGCCAGCAGCTTTCGACTGAAACCCTACGAGCAGTACTTC. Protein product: CASSFRLKPYEQYF.

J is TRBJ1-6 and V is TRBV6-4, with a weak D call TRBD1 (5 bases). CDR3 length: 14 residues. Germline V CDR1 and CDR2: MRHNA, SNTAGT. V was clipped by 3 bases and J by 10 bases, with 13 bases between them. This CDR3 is CASSEVAGRSPLHF. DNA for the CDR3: TGTGCCAGCAGTGAGGTGGCAGGGCGATCACCCCTCCACTTT.

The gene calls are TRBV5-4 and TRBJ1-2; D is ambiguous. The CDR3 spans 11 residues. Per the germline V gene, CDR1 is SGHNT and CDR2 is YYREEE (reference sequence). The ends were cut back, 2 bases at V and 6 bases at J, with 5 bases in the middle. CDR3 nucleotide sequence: TGTGCCAGCAGCTTCCAGAATGGCTACACCTTC. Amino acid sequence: CASSFQNGYTF.